A selection of T cell receptor beta chains follows, all from one sample in a study of blood T cell repertoires in COVID-19. Assay used: immunoSEQ multiplex PCR; TCRdb lists only in-frame clones, some missing. Found here are approximately 150,000 clones, roughly 84% of them singletons; the top ten hold about 5.1%. Sequencing used peripheral blood. Receptors originate from a human donor in a cohort sampled during active COVID-19. CDR3s include the opening cysteine and the closing phenylalanine or tryptophan. The order of the fields is V gene, D gene, clone size, J gene, CDR3 DNA, CDR3 protein. D genes are given only for firm matches. Some rows mark clone size as missing; the rest say once, few, many or name a class of expanded clone.

>TRBV25-1|NA|NA|TRBJ1-4
TGTGCCAGCACAACAGGGGAAAAACTGTTTTTT
CASTTGEKLFF
>TRBV3-1/TRBV3-2|NA|NA|TRBJ2-2
TGTGCCAGCAGCTACGGGACAATCGCCGGGGAGCTGTTTTTT
CASSYGTIAGELFF
>TRBV14|NA|NA|TRBJ1-4
TGTGCCAGCAGCCAAAACCGGGTCTTCCAGGAAAAACTGTTTTTT
CASSQNRVFQEKLFF
>TRBV7-2|TRBD1|NA|TRBJ1-5
TGTGCCAGCAGCCCTGGACAGGCCGCTCAGCCCCAGCATTTT
CASSPGQAAQPQHF
>TRBV2|NA|NA|TRBJ1-4
TGTGCCAGCAGACTGCCAACTAATGAAAAACTGTTTTTT
CASRLPTNEKLFF
>TRBV5-4|TRBD1|NA|TRBJ1-2
TGTGCCAGCAGCCCCTATTCCGACATGACAGGGGGCTACACCTTC
CASSPYSDMTGGYTF
>TRBV6-5|NA|NA|TRBJ2-3
TGTGCCAGCAGGGTAGCGACCACAGATACGCAGTATTTT
CASRVATTDTQYF
>TRBV29-1|NA|NA|TRBJ2-3
TGCAGCGTTGTAACCGCGGGGACAGATACGCAGTATTTT
CSVVTAGTDTQYF
>TRBV5-4|NA|NA|TRBJ2-5
TGTGCCAGCAGCTTAGCCCCCACGAAACAAGAGACCCAGTACTTC
CASSLAPTKQETQYF
>TRBV10-3|TRBD2|NA|TRBJ2-7
TGTGCCATCAGTGCTGCGGGGGACTACGAGCAGTACTTC
CAISAAGDYEQYF
>TRBV9|TRBD1|once|TRBJ2-3
TGTGCCAGCAGCGTAGATGGGCAGGGGGCGGATACGCAGTATTTT
CASSVDGQGADTQYF
>TRBV6-5|NA|NA|TRBJ1-4
TGTGCCAGCAGTCCCCCGGGGGGGAAGAATGAAAAACTGTTTTTT
CASSPPGGKNEKLFF
>TRBV4-2|TRBD1|NA|TRBJ1-1
TGTGCCAGCAGCCAAGATTGGGGGGGCAGGGGGCGGACGAACACTGAAGCTTTCTTT
CASSQDWGGRGRTNTEAFF
>TRBV9|NA|NA|TRBJ1-5
TGTGCCAGCAGCGCGGACAGTTGGAATCAGCCCCAGCATTTT
CASSADSWNQPQHF
>TRBV11-3|NA|NA|TRBJ1-1
TGTGCCAGCAGCTCAGGGATGAACACTGAAGCTTTCTTT
CASSSGMNTEAFF
>TRBV6-1|NA|NA|TRBJ1-1
TGTGCCAGCAGTGAATCGTACCGGGGGGCTGAAGCTTTCTTT
CASSESYRGAEAFF
>TRBV30|NA|few|TRBJ2-2
TGTGCCTGTTCCGATCCGAGCGGAATAAACACCGGGGAGCTGTTTTTT
CACSDPSGINTGELFF
>TRBV7-6|TRBD2|NA|TRBJ2-1
TGTGCCAGCAGCTTAGCCCTCGGGACTAGCGGGAGGGGCTATGAGCAGTTCTTC
CASSLALGTSGRGYEQFF
>TRBV2|TRBD1|NA|TRBJ1-1
TGTGCCACCGACAGGGGGCGAACTGAAGCTTTCTTT
CATDRGRTEAFF
>TRBV7-2|NA|NA|TRBJ1-5
TGTGCCAGCAGCTTAGCTCTAGGGGCGGGGAAGCCCCAGCATTTT
CASSLALGAGKPQHF
>TRBV2|NA|NA|TRBJ1-4
TGTGCCAGCAGTGTCCAGGAAAGAACCAATGAAAAACTGTTTTTT
CASSVQERTNEKLFF
>TRBV28|TRBD1|NA|TRBJ1-5
TGTGCCAGCAGTTTTTATCACAACTTCTCAGGGGGCTGGCAGCCCCAGCATTTT
CASSFYHNFSGGWQPQHF
>TRBV2|TRBD1|NA|TRBJ1-1
TGTGCCAGCAGGGTCACCGGGACAGGGGTTGAAGCTTTCTTT
CASRVTGTGVEAFF
>TRBV2|TRBD1|NA|TRBJ2-7
TGTGCCAGCAGTCTCGGACAGGGTGACACCTACGAGCAGTACTTC
CASSLGQGDTYEQYF
>TRBV29-1|TRBD1|NA|TRBJ2-2
TGCAGCGTAGGTAACAGGGGGCGAGGCACCGGGGAGCTGTTTTTT
CSVGNRGRGTGELFF
>TRBV18|NA|NA|TRBJ1-2
TGTGCCAGCTCACCACTTAATATTGGCGGTACCGAGGACTATGGCTACACCTTC
CASSPLNIGGTEDYGYTF
>TRBV7-9|NA|NA|TRBJ2-1
TGTGCCAGCAGCTTAGGGGGCGAATCTAACAATGAGCAGTTCTTC
CASSLGGESNNEQFF
>TRBV14|NA|NA|TRBJ1-5
TGTGCCAGCAGCCAAGATGATTCTCCTGACCACCCATTCCTCACAGGGATGGATCAGCCCCAGCATTTT
CASSQDDSPDHPFLTGMDQPQHF
>TRBV24-1|TRBD1|NA|TRBJ2-3
TGTGCCACCAGTGCGGTGACAGGGGGCCTCACAGATACGCAGTATTTT
CATSAVTGGLTDTQYF
>TRBV7-8|NA|NA|TRBJ1-2
TGTGCCAGCAGCGTCAACAGGGAGGGTGGCTACACCTTC
CASSVNREGGYTF
>TRBV7-9|NA|NA|TRBJ1-1
TGTGCCAGCAGCTTAGCGTCACAGGTCCTTGAAGCTTTCTTT
CASSLASQVLEAFF
>TRBV5-1|NA|once|TRBJ1-5
TGCGCCAGCAGCTTGGCGGGGGTGGATCAGCCCCAGCATTTT
CASSLAGVDQPQHF
>TRBV5-1|NA|NA|TRBJ1-1
TGCGCCAGCAGCTTTACGACAGGTAATGAAGCTTTCTTT
CASSFTTGNEAFF
>TRBV20-1|NA|once|TRBJ1-1
TGCAGTGCTAGAGGGACTCTCGTAGCTTTCTTT
CSARGTLVAFF
>TRBV2|TRBD1|NA|TRBJ2-1
TGTGCCAGCAGTGTGAGGGGGCTAGACTACAATGAGCAGTTCTTC
CASSVRGLDYNEQFF
>TRBV6-1|TRBD1|NA|TRBJ1-4
TGTGCCAGCAGTGAAACCCCGGGACAGGGCTATGAAAAACTGTTTTTT
CASSETPGQGYEKLFF
>TRBV11-1|NA|NA|TRBJ2-5
TGTGCCAGCAGCTCCTTGTCGGGGGAGACCCAGTACTTC
CASSSLSGETQYF
>TRBV7-9|NA|NA|TRBJ2-3
TGTGCCAGCAGCTTAGTACTAAATACGCAGTATTTT
CASSLVLNTQYF
>TRBV7-9|NA|NA|TRBJ1-1
TGTGCCAGCAGCCGGGACACTGAAGCTTTCTTT
CASSRDTEAFF
>TRBV18|NA|NA|TRBJ2-1
TGTGCCAGCTCATCCCTAGACTCCAATGAGCAGTTCTTC
CASSSLDSNEQFF
>TRBV6-5|NA|NA|TRBJ2-7
TGTGCCAGCAGTAAGCAGGGTCTCGAGTACTTC
CASSKQGLEYF
>TRBV5-8|TRBD2|NA|TRBJ2-5
TGTGCCAGCAGCTTGGGGACTAGCGGGGGGGCAGAGACCCAGTACTTC
CASSLGTSGGAETQYF
>TRBV3-1/TRBV3-2|TRBD1|NA|TRBJ2-3
TGTGCCAGCAGCCAAGGAGGGGGCTACGAGATTACAGATACGCAGTATTTT
CASSQGGGYEITDTQYF
>TRBV19|NA|NA|TRBJ2-1
TGTGCCAGTAGTTTAGCGTTTTCCTACAATGAGCAGTTCTTC
CASSLAFSYNEQFF
>TRBV6-5|TRBD2|few|TRBJ2-3
TGTGCCAGCAGTTTGGGACTAGCGGGGTTGGATACGCAGTATTTT
CASSLGLAGLDTQYF
>TRBV6-1|NA|NA|TRBJ2-5
TGTGCCAGCAGCTCCAGAGGCGAGACCCAGTACTTC
CASSSRGETQYF
>TRBV30|NA|NA|TRBJ2-5
TGTGCCTGGAATCGGGGTATAGAACAAGAGACCCAGTACTTC
CAWNRGIEQETQYF
>TRBV10-2|NA|NA|TRBJ2-5
TGCGCCAGCAGTGAGCGTATGGAGACCCAGTACTTC
CASSERMETQYF
>TRBV3-1/TRBV3-2|NA|NA|TRBJ1-1
TGTGCCAGCAGCCCCCAGTCCGCGAGGGCTGAAGCTTTCTTT
CASSPQSARAEAFF
>TRBV3-1/TRBV3-2|TRBD1|NA|TRBJ1-2
TGTGCCAGCAGCCAAGAGCCAGGGGGTATCTATGGCTACACCTTC
CASSQEPGGIYGYTF
>TRBV5-1|TRBD1|NA|TRBJ1-1
TGCGCCAGCAGCCTGGACAGGGGAAGCACTGAAGCTTTCTTT
CASSLDRGSTEAFF
>TRBV24-1|TRBD1|NA|TRBJ1-2
TGTGCCACCAGTGAGACAGGGATTCATGGCTACACCTTC
CATSETGIHGYTF
>TRBV28|NA|NA|TRBJ2-3
TGTGCCAGCAACAGGGTAGATACGCAGTATTTT
CASNRVDTQYF
>TRBV5-4|NA|NA|TRBJ2-1
TGTGCCAGCAGCTTGGCAGGGCGCCTTTACAATGAGCAGTTCTTC
CASSLAGRLYNEQFF
>TRBV7-8|NA|once|TRBJ2-1
TGTGCCAGCAGCTTAGGAAGTGGACTTAGCTCCTACAATGAGCAGTTCTTC
CASSLGSGLSSYNEQFF
>TRBV4-2|TRBD1|NA|TRBJ1-2
TGTGCCAGCAGCCAAGATTTGAGGGGGCAAAATACCTATTATGGCTACACCTTC
CASSQDLRGQNTYYGYTF